This T cell receptor beta chain was observed in a study of blood T cell repertoires in COVID-19. Per the authors' pipeline: Scientists estimated how many nucleated cells there were by amplifying reference gene primers. Clones were read by immunoSEQ multiplex PCR, and TCRdb kept only the in-frame ones, dropping some. V and J calls and clone size come straight from that table; D and trimming were deduced from the DNA. The data show fewer than 250,000 clones, about 88% seen once. The germline CDR1 and CDR2 sequences are SGDLS and YYNGEE. CDR3 size: 16 residues. V lost 0 bases, J lost 6 bases, and 4 bases stayed unmatched.

V gene TRBV9 combines with J gene TRBJ2-3; 13 bases agree with TRBD2. The receptor comes from a man aged 25 to 40 with acute or convalescent COVID-19. Material: peripheral blood. The CDR3 DNA reads TGTGCCAGCAGCGTAGGACTAGCGGGGGGCGAGGATACGCAGTATTTT. This sequence encodes CASSVGLAGGEDTQYF.